One sample yielded the 27 T cell receptor beta chains listed below, sequenced in a study of T cells in Graves' hyperthyroidism and ophthalmopathy. TCR beta CDR3 region amplification was performed from RNA transcripts. The HTBI primer set drove a first-round RT-PCR of the TCR CDR3. A single record per CDR3 protein comes from TCRdb applying MiXCR to the multiplex PCR reads. The sample comprises 500,000 to 650,000 distinct CDR3 sequences, 15% to 20% of which are singletons, and over 45% rests with the top ten. Sequenced sample: blood. All receptors come from a man in his forties with Graves' ophthalmopathy.

With respect to this clonotype: A read error may account for a junction end that differs from germline. The chain has TRBV30 and TRBJ2-7, with 7 bases lining up with TRBD1. There are 12 residues in the CDR3. Germline CDR1 is GTSNPN and CDR2 is SVGIG (reference sequence). CDR3 loop: CAWIGTDYEQHF. The CDR3 DNA reads as TGTGCCTGGATCGGGACAGACTACGAGCAGCACTTC.

This clonotype was observed at least ten times. The chain couples TRBV7-3 to TRBJ2-1; 7 bases map to TRBD2. The germline CDR1 and CDR2 sequences are SGHTA and FQGTGA. The V segment lost 8 bases and the J segment 7 bases; nucleotides outside the gene matches: 11. The CDR3 is 14 amino acids. CDR3 in DNA: TGTGCCAGCTCCGAGGGAGGGCCAGTGAATGAGCAGTTCTTC. Protein sequence: CASSEGGPVNEQFF.

This clonotype appeared a few times. This chain joins TRBV20-1 and TRBJ2-2; tentative D call: TRBD1 (5 bases). V lost 5 bases to trimming and J lost 4 bases, with 14 bases between them. The germline gives CDR1 DFQATT, CDR2 SNEGSKA (reference sequence). This CDR3 comprises 14 residues. The CDR3 nucleotides read TGCAGTGCTTCAGGGCCCACAGGCACCGGGGAGCTGTTTTTT. Protein sequence: CSASGPTGTGELFF.

This clonotype has just a few counts. The rearrangement links TRBV27 to TRBJ1-5; D ambiguous. The V gene lost 0 bases and the J gene lost 5 bases, with 14 bases spanning the gap. CDR3 length equals 16 residues. Germline-derived CDR1 and CDR2 are MNHEY and SMNVEV (reference sequence). CDR3 sequence: CASSLSIAAEDQPQHF. Here the CDR3 DNA reads TGTGCCAGCAGTTTATCGATCGCGGCAGAGGATCAGCCCCAGCATTTT.

The sample holds one count of this clonotype. A much larger clonotype is one base distant, so this may be a read error. V gene TRBV27 combines with J gene TRBJ2-7, with TRBD1 matching 7 bases. This CDR3 spans 16 amino acids. Trimming at V came to 4 bases and at J to 7 bases, leaving 16 bases not matched to a gene. Germline-derived CDR1 and CDR2 are MNHEY and SMNVEV (reference sequence). CDR3 nucleotides: TGTGCCAGCAGTTCATTCAGACAGGGTACCCGGCGAGAGCAGTACTTC. This gives the protein CASSSFRQGTRREQYF.

This clonotype was recorded a few times. The J gene is TRBJ2-5, the V gene TRBV20-1, with 11 bases that match TRBD2. Germline V gene data show CDR1 as DFQATT and CDR2 as SNEGSKA (reference sequence). This CDR3 contains 14 residues. The V segment lost 5 bases and the J segment 1 base; nucleotides outside the gene matches: 3. The CDR3 spells CSADSGRAQETQYF. The CDR3 DNA sequence: TGCAGTGCTGATAGCGGGAGGGCCCAAGAGACCCAGTACTTC.

The chain employs TRBV13 and TRBJ2-6; a possible D gene is TRBD1 (6 bases). Germline lookup yields CDR1 PRHDT and CDR2 FYEKMQ (reference sequence). V was cut by 4 bases and J by 0 bases, with 22 bases left in between. The CDR3 contains 20 residues. CDR3 DNA sequence: TGTGCCAGCAGCTCTACAGGGCCTGGGCGTTCCCCCTCTGGGGCCAACGTCCTGACTTTC. Its protein is CASSSTGPGRSPSGANVLTF.

This clonotype was seen at least ten times. This rearrangement joins TRBV28 to TRBJ2-7; the match to TRBD2 covers 8 bases. Germline lookup yields CDR1 MDHEN and CDR2 SYDVKM. With 2 bases clipped from V and 3 bases from J, the junction kept 3 bases outside the gene matches. The CDR3 consists of 14 residues. CDR3 in DNA: TGTGCCAGCAGTTTAAGCGGGAGTGGCTACGAGCAGTACTTC. Translating it yields CASSLSGSGYEQYF.

This clonotype came up a few times. A junction end diverges from the germline sequence, so it may reflect a read error. This rearrangement joins TRBV11-3 to TRBJ1-1; D is unclear. The CDR3 length is 13 residues. The germline gives CDR1 SGHNT, CDR2 YENEEA. The CDR3 here is CASSFSGNAEAFF. The CDR3 DNA is TGTGCCAGCAGCTTTTCGGGGAACGCTGAAGCTTTCTTT.

This clonotype was seen many times. The chain uses TRBV2 and TRBJ2-4; no clear D gene. Germline V lookup: CDR1 SNHLY, CDR2 FYNNEI. Trimming removed 1 base from V and 7 bases from J, with 2 bases in between. This CDR3 contains 11 residues. Here the CDR3 DNA reads TGTGCCAGCAGTGAAGAGAACATTCAGTACTTC. This encodes CASSEENIQYF.

This clonotype has a handful of counts. This chain uses TRBV20-1 with TRBJ2-1; a weak D match, TRBD2 (5 bases). The germline V gene encodes CDR1 DFQATT and CDR2 SNEGSKA (reference sequence). V dropped 5 bases and J dropped 3 bases, with 11 bases sitting between them. The CDR3 spans 13 residues. For the CDR3, the DNA is TGCAGTGCTCTTACTAGTTACTACAATGAGCAGTTCTTC. Residues: CSALTSYYNEQFF.

This chain connects TRBV7-8 to TRBJ1-1; D ambiguous. V was pared by 0 bases and J by 3 bases, with 11 bases between. CDR3 length: 15 residues. Germline V CDR1 and CDR2: SGHVS, FQNEAQ. This CDR3 reads CASSLARTAYTEAFF. The DNA for the CDR3 is TGTGCCAGCAGCTTAGCGCGGACGGCATACACTGAAGCTTTCTTT.

CDR3 in DNA: TGCAGTGCTAGACAAGGGTACAGCAATCAGCCCCAGCATTTT. It specifies CSARQGYSNQPQHF. The rearrangement uses TRBV20-1 and TRBJ1-5, with D unclear. V was clipped by 2 bases and J by 1 base, with 9 bases between them. The length of the CDR3 is 14 residues. In germline, CDR1 is DFQATT, CDR2 SNEGSKA (reference sequence).

The chain combines TRBV29-1 with TRBJ2-7; D gene ambiguous. CDR1 and CDR2 (germline): SQVTM, ANQGSEA. This CDR3 has 12 amino acids. Trimming removed 7 bases at V and 0 bases at J, with 10 bases between. CDR3 nucleotide sequence: TGCAGCGGACTCAGCCCCTCCTACGAGCAGTACTTC. Translating gives CSGLSPSYEQYF.

This clonotype showed up many times. The V gene is TRBV7-2, the J gene TRBJ2-7, with TRBD1 matching 9 bases. CDR1 and CDR2 from the germline V gene are SGHTA and FQGNSA. Germline trimming cut 5 bases from V and 4 bases from J; bases unmatched to any gene: 12. CDR3 length equals 16 residues. The CDR3 DNA is TGTGCCAGCAGCCATGGGGCGATTGGACAGGGGTACGAGCAGTACTTC. It codes for CASSHGAIGQGYEQYF.

The sample holds many counts of this clonotype. This chain connects TRBV11-1 to TRBJ2-2; D ambiguous. The germline V gene encodes CDR1 SGHAT and CDR2 FQDESV (reference sequence). The V end was cut by 1 base, the J end by 8 bases, with 11 bases between. CDR3 size: 14 residues. The CDR3 is CASSLVTSKGELFF. CDR3 coding DNA: TGTGCCAGCAGCTTAGTCACCTCCAAGGGGGAGCTGTTTTTT.

This clonotype has only a few counts. The chain uses TRBV5-1 and TRBJ1-4; 7 nucleotides match TRBD1. Trimming took 0 bases from V and 7 from J; bases not matched to a gene: 9. This CDR3 is 16 amino acids long. CDR1 is SGHRS, CDR2 YFSETQ, per germline. The CDR3 sequence is CASSLEGRGRTEKLFF. The CDR3 DNA is TGCGCCAGCAGCTTGGAGGGGAGGGGGCGAACTGAAAAACTGTTTTTT.

This clonotype has a handful of counts. DNA of the CDR3: TGTGCCAGCAGCCCACGAGGAGGGGGCATCACTGAAGCTTTCTTT. It yields the protein CASSPRGGGITEAFF. The chain employs TRBV7-2 and TRBJ1-1, with 7 bases matching TRBD1. There are 15 residues in the CDR3. Germline values: CDR1 SGHTA, CDR2 FQGNSA. V was pared by 5 bases and J by 4 bases, with 10 bases of the junction left unmatched. The full variable domain, with the rest looked up from reference TRBV7-2 and TRBJ1-1, is GAGVSQSPSNKVTEKGKDVELRCDPISGHTALYWYRQSLGQGLEFLIYFQGNSAPDKSGLPSDRFSAERTGGSVSTLTIQRTQQEDSAVYLCASSPRGGGITEAFFGQGTRLTVV.

This clonotype was counted at least ten times. The V and J genes are TRBV11-2 and TRBJ1-2, with D tentatively TRBD1 (5 bases). CDR1 and CDR2 from the germline V gene are SGHAT and FQNNGV. V lost 4 bases, J lost 4 bases, and 13 bases lay in between. The CDR3 spans 14 residues. The CDR3 protein is CASSYRRGPYGYTF. The CDR3 region has the DNA TGTGCCAGCAGCTATCGGCGGGGACCCTATGGCTACACCTTC. The variable domain in full, completed from reference TRBV11-2 and TRBJ1-2, reads EAGVAQSPRYKIIEKRQSVAFWCNPISGHATLYWYQQILGQGPKLLIQFQNNGVVDDSQLPKDRFSAERLKGVDSTLKIQPAKLEDSAVYLCASSYRRGPYGYTFGSGTRLTVV.

This clonotype appeared a few times. This CDR3 reads CSAGLPTSGVGETQYF. CDR3 bases: TGCAGTGCTGGACTACCCACTAGCGGGGTGGGAGAGACCCAGTACTTC. This chain links TRBV20-1 with TRBJ2-5; 10 bases align to TRBD2. The length of the CDR3 is 16 residues. The germline CDR1 and CDR2 sequences are DFQATT and SNEGSKA (reference sequence). Germline trimming cut 5 bases from V and 4 bases from J; bases unmatched to any gene: 13.

This clonotype was seen more than once but under ten times. V and J are TRBV13 and TRBJ2-4; unclear D gene. The CDR3 loop spans 16 amino acids. V was shortened by 1 base and J by 0 bases, with 10 bases between the two germline ends. Germline lookup yields CDR1 PRHDT and CDR2 FYEKMQ (reference sequence). The CDR3 region has the DNA TGTGCCAGCAGCTTAGCTGACCTACTAGCCAAAAACATTCAGTACTTC. Translated: CASSLADLLAKNIQYF.

The chain has TRBV5-1 and TRBJ2-1; 8 bases agree with TRBD2. With V trimmed by 5 bases and J by 1 base, 8 bases remained unmatched. The CDR3 covers 16 residues. Germline loops: CDR1 SGHRS, CDR2 YFSETQ. The CDR3 DNA is TGCGCCAGCAGTCCGATACCTAGCGGGTCCTACAATGAGCAGTTCTTC. Residues: CASSPIPSGSYNEQFF.

J is TRBJ2-3 and V is TRBV12-3 or TRBV12-4, with TRBD2 matching 7 bases. J gave up 10 bases and V 6 bases, and 7 bases lay outside the gene matches. The CDR3 has 12 amino acids. CDR3 in amino acids: CASSSTSRPQYF. The DNA for the CDR3 is TGTGCCAGCAGCTCGACTAGCCGGCCGCAGTATTTT.

J is TRBJ1-2 and V is TRBV6-8; the D gene is possibly TRBD1 (5 bases). The V end lost 5 bases, the J end lost 7 bases, and 14 bases lay between the germline ends. In germline, CDR1 is MNHGY, CDR2 SAAAGT. There are 13 residues in the CDR3. The DNA of the CDR3 is TGTGCCAGCAGTACGGGACGAACGGGTGGCTACACCTTC. This gives the protein CASSTGRTGGYTF.

This clonotype was observed a handful of times. The chain couples TRBV20-1 to TRBJ2-2, with TRBD2 identical over 8 bases. V lost 1 base, J lost 3 bases, and 4 bases stayed unmatched. The CDR3 loop spans 15 amino acids. CDR1 and CDR2 (germline): DFQATT, SNEGSKA (reference sequence). The CDR3 protein is CSARVGGGYTGELFF. The CDR3 region has the DNA TGCAGTGCTAGAGTCGGGGGGGGATACACCGGGGAGCTGTTTTTT.

This clonotype was seen ten or more times. This chain links TRBV28 with TRBJ2-7; D remains unclear. V was trimmed by 3 bases and J by 7 bases, leaving 7 bases between them. This CDR3 spans 11 amino acids. Germline loops: CDR1 MDHEN, CDR2 SYDVKM. The CDR3 reads CASSFYREQYF. The CDR3 nucleotides are TGTGCCAGCAGTTTTTACAGAGAGCAGTACTTC.

This clonotype has a count of ten or more. The chain uses TRBV6-1 and TRBJ1-2, with TRBD1 matching over 7 bases. Germline CDR1 reads MNHNS; CDR2 reads SASEGT. CDR3 length: 12 residues. V was clipped by 6 bases and J by 8 bases; unmatched bases: 6. The CDR3 here is CASSNRGIGYTF. In DNA form, the CDR3 reads TGTGCCAGCAGCAACAGGGGAATCGGCTACACCTTC.